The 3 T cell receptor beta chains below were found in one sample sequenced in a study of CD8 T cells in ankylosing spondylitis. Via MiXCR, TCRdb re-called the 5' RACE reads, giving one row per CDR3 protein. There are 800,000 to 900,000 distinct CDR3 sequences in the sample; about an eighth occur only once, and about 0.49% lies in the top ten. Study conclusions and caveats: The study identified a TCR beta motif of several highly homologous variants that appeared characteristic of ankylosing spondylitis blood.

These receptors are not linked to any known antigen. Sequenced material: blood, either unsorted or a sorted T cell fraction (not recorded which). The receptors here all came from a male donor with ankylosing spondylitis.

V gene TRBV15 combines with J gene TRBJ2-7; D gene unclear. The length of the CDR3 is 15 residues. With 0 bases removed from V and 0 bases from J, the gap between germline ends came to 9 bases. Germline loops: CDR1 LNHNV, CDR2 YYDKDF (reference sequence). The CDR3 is CATSRDPVSSYEQYF. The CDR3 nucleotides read TGTGCCACCAGCAGAGATCCGGTCAGCTCCTACGAGCAGTACTTC.

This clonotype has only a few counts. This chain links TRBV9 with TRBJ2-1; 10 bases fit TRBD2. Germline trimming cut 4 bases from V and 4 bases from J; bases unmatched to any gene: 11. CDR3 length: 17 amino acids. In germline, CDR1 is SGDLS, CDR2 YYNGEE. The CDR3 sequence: CASSTLTGLATYNEQFF. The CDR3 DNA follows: TGTGCCAGCAGCACCCTGACGGGACTAGCGACGTACAATGAGCAGTTCTTC.

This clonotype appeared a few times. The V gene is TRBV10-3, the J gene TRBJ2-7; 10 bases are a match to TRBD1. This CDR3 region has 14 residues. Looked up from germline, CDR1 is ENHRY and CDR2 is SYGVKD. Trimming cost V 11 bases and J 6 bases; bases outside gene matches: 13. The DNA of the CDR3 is TGTGCCTGCTGTGACCGGGACAGGGGCTCCGAGCAGTACTTC. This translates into CACCDRDRGSEQYF.